The rows below give T cell receptor beta chains drawn from one sample of a study of blood T cell repertoires in COVID-19. TCRdb's copy holds only in-frame clones and misses some; the assay was immunoSEQ multiplex PCR. The data contain approximately 200,000 clones, 70% to 90% of them singletons. The source material was peripheral blood. The source of these receptors is a man over 45 who had recovered from COVID-19. Both conserved end residues are part of each CDR3. The order of the fields is D gene, V gene, J gene, clone size, CDR3 DNA, CDR3 protein. A D gene is named only where the DNA matches it firmly. For some rows the clone size is stated as once, few or many, or as a class when expanded; others skip it.

>.|TRBV11-3|TRBJ2-1|.
TGTGCCAGCAGCTTAGAAACGGCAGCGTACAATGAGCAGTTCTTC
CASSLETAAYNEQFF
>TRBD2|TRBV11-2|TRBJ2-1|.
TGTGCCAGCAGCCAACTAGCGGGAGGATACAATGAGCAGTTCTTC
CASSQLAGGYNEQFF
>.|TRBV15|TRBJ2-3|.
TGTGCCACCAGCAGATTATTAGAGGAAACAGATACGCAGTATTTT
CATSRLLEETDTQYF
>.|TRBV7-9|TRBJ2-5|.
TGTGCCAGCAGCTTAGGAGCAAAAGAGACCCAGTACTTC
CASSLGAKETQYF
>.|TRBV27|TRBJ2-7|once
TGTGCCAGCAGTTTGGGCTACGCCTACGAGCAGTACTTC
CASSLGYAYEQYF
>TRBD1|TRBV19|TRBJ2-2|.
TGTGCCAGTAGTAGGGACAGGGCGGGCGGCACCGGGGAGCTGTTTTTT
CASSRDRAGGTGELFF
>.|TRBV7-9|TRBJ1-5|.
TGTGCCAGCAGCCCTCTAGACGGTAGCAATCAGCCCCAGCATTTT
CASSPLDGSNQPQHF
>TRBD1|TRBV2|TRBJ1-2|.
TGTGCCAGCAGTGGCGGGACAGCTGTTGAGGGCTACACCTTC
CASSGGTAVEGYTF
>TRBD2|TRBV2|TRBJ2-3|.
TGTGCCAGCGCTGGCGGGACTAGCGGGACCACAGATACGCAGTATTTT
CASAGGTSGTTDTQYF
>.|TRBV4-2|TRBJ2-3|.
TGTGCCAGCAGCCAAGGACTCGTAAGAGGCCCCGATACGCAGTATTTT
CASSQGLVRGPDTQYF
>TRBD1|TRBV25-1|TRBJ2-7|.
TGTGCCAGCAGTCCTCGGGACAGGGGCTACGAGCAGTACTTC
CASSPRDRGYEQYF
>.|TRBV3-1/TRBV3-2|TRBJ1-4|.
TGTGCCAGCAGCCGCGTAATACAGGGAAACCCTAATGAAAAACTGTTTTTT
CASSRVIQGNPNEKLFF
>TRBD2|TRBV28|TRBJ2-5|.
TGTGCCAGCAGTCCACCCGGGAGGGGGATGGAGACCCAGTACTTC
CASSPPGRGMETQYF
>TRBD2|TRBV25-1|TRBJ2-1|few
TGTGCCAGCCGTAGCGGGACATACAATGAGCAGTTCTTC
CASRSGTYNEQFF
>TRBD2|TRBV5-1|TRBJ2-5|.
TGCGCCAGCGCTACGGCTAGCGGGTCTCAAGAGACCCAGTACTTC
CASATASGSQETQYF
>TRBD2|TRBV30|TRBJ2-1|.
TGTGCCTACCAGGTTGCGGGAGGGCCCGTTGAGCAGTTCTTC
CAYQVAGGPVEQFF
>.|TRBV28|TRBJ1-5|once
TGTGCCAGCAGTTTATCCTCGGGTCGTAATCAGCCCCAGCATTTT
CASSLSSGRNQPQHF
>.|TRBV20-1|TRBJ1-1|.
TGCAGTGCTAGCCGCCTAGGGGCAGCTTTCTTT
CSASRLGAAFF
>.|TRBV19|TRBJ2-3|.
TGTGCCAGTAACCACGGGAGTGCTGGCACAGATACGCAGTATTTT
CASNHGSAGTDTQYF
>.|TRBV12-5|TRBJ2-1|.
TGTGCTAGTGGTAAAGGACAGCCCTACAATGAGCAGTTCTTC
CASGKGQPYNEQFF
>.|TRBV27|TRBJ1-2|.
TGTGCCAGCAGTACCTCGCAGATGCCAAACTATGGCTACACCTTC
CASSTSQMPNYGYTF
>.|TRBV7-9|TRBJ2-5|.
TGTGCCAGCAGCTTGTCCGTACTCCAAGAGACCCAGTACTTC
CASSLSVLQETQYF
>.|TRBV6-5|TRBJ2-2|.
TGTGCCGCAGCGGCAGATACAATTAACACCGGGGAGCTGTTTTTT
CAAAADTINTGELFF
>TRBD2|TRBV28|TRBJ2-5|.
TGTGCCAGCAGACTAGCGGGGACACAAGAGACCCAGTACTTC
CASRLAGTQETQYF
>.|TRBV15|TRBJ2-1|once
TGTGCCACCAGCAGAGAATTTCGGGGCTCCTACAATGAGCAGTTCTTC
CATSREFRGSYNEQFF
>.|TRBV28|TRBJ1-5|few
TGTGCCAGCAGGGGCGGGGGTCGCAATCAGCCCCAGCATTTT
CASRGGGRNQPQHF
>.|TRBV4-2|TRBJ2-1|.
TGTGCCAGCAGCCAAGGGGCCACTGCCTACAATGAGCAGTTCTTC
CASSQGATAYNEQFF
>TRBD2|TRBV18|TRBJ2-3|.
TGTGCCAGCTCACCACCGTCTAGCGGGAGTTGGACGCAGTATTTT
CASSPPSSGSWTQYF
>TRBD2|TRBV5-4|TRBJ2-3|.
TGTGCCAGCAGCCTCGGGACTAGCGGGAGGAGGGCAGATACGCAGTATTTT
CASSLGTSGRRADTQYF
>TRBD1|TRBV7-2|TRBJ2-7|.
TGTGCCAGCAGCACGTACCGGGACAGGGACACCTACGAGCAGTACTTC
CASSTYRDRDTYEQYF
>TRBD1|TRBV5-4|TRBJ2-1|.
TGTGCCAGCAGCTTGGGACAGGGGGTAGATGAGCAGTTCTTC
CASSLGQGVDEQFF
>.|TRBV19|TRBJ2-7|once
TGTGCCAGTAGTAGGGGAGGAGGGGAGACCTACGAGCAGTACTTC
CASSRGGGETYEQYF
>TRBD1|TRBV28|TRBJ1-4|.
TGTGCCAGCAGTCGGAAGGGACAGTTGGGGGAAAAACTGTTTTTT
CASSRKGQLGEKLFF
>TRBD2|TRBV5-5|TRBJ2-7|once
TGTGCCAGCAGCTCTTCTAGCGGGTCCTCCTACGAGCAGTACTTC
CASSSSSGSSYEQYF
>.|TRBV11-2|TRBJ2-1|.
TGTGCCAGCAGCTTAGTTCAGCAGGCCAATGAGCAGTTCTTC
CASSLVQQANEQFF
>TRBD2|TRBV9|TRBJ2-1|.
TGTGCCAGCAGCGATGGACTAGCGGGTTACAATGAGCAGTTCTTC
CASSDGLAGYNEQFF
>TRBD1|TRBV24-1|TRBJ2-2|.
TGTGCCACCAGTGATCCGACAGGGCCCGGGGAGCTGTTTTTT
CATSDPTGPGELFF
>TRBD2|TRBV28|TRBJ2-2|.
TGTGCCAGCAGTTCCCTCTTACTAGCGGGAAAACTTACCGGGGAGCTGTTTTTT
CASSSLLLAGKLTGELFF
>.|TRBV6-5|TRBJ2-7|.
TGTGCCAGCAGCGAGGGGGCCTACGAGCAGTACTTC
CASSEGAYEQYF
>TRBD1|TRBV19|TRBJ2-5|.
TGTGCCAGTAGTACGTCCGGGACAGTCTTCGGGACCCAGTACTTC
CASSTSGTVFGTQYF
>.|TRBV7-8|TRBJ2-7|.
TGTGCCAGCAGCAGGGGGGGGAGGGCCTCTCGATTC
CASSRGGRASRF
>TRBD2|TRBV10-1|TRBJ2-2|once
TGCGCCAGCAGCCCTAGCGGGAGATACGAGGAGCTGTTTTTT
CASSPSGRYEELFF
>TRBD2|TRBV5-1|TRBJ2-7|.
TGCGCCAGCAGCGGGGGGTACCACTCGACTAGCGGGAGCTTGGACGAGCAGTACTTC
CASSGGYHSTSGSLDEQYF
>.|TRBV27|TRBJ1-1|.
TGTGCCAGCAGTTTAGTGGGGGCCGGCACTGAAGCTTTCTTT
CASSLVGAGTEAFF
>.|TRBV18|TRBJ1-3|.
TGTGCCAGCTCACCCGACCTCGGGATCTCCGGAAACACCATATATTTT
CASSPDLGISGNTIYF